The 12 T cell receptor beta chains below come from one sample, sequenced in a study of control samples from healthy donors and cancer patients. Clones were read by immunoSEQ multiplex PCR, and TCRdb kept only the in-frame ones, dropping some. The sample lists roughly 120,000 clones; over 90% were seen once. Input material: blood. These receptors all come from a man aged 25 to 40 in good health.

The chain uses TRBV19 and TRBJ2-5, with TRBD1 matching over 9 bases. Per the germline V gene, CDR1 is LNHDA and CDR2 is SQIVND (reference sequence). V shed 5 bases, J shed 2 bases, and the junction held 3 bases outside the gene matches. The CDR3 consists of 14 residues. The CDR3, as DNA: TGTGCCAGTAGTCTCGGACAGGGGCAAGAGACCCAGTACTTC. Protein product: CASSLGQGQETQYF.

The CDR3 DNA is TGTGCCAGCAGCTTAGACAGGGGCGTGAACACTGAAGCTTTCTTT. This translates into CASSLDRGVNTEAFF. The V call is TRBV7-9, the J call TRBJ1-1; TRBD1 matches 7 bases. Germline-derived CDR1 and CDR2 are SEHNR and FQNEAQ (reference sequence). V dropped 1 base and J dropped 0; count of bases not matched to a gene: 2. This CDR3 is 15 amino acids long.

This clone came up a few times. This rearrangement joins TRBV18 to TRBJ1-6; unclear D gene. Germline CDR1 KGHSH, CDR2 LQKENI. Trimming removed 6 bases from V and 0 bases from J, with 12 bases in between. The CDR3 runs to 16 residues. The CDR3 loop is CASSQTGSSYNSPLHF. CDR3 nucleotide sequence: TGTGCCAGCTCTCAAACTGGAAGCTCCTATAATTCACCCCTCCACTTT.

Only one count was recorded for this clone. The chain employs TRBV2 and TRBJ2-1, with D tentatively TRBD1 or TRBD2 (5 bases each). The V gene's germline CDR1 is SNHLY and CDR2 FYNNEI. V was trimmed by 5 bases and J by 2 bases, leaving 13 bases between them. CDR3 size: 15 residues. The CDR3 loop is CASSSGTSAYNEQFF. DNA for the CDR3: TGTGCCAGCAGTTCCGGGACCTCTGCCTACAATGAGCAGTTCTTC.

The CDR3 region is CASSLGGTGPYEQYV. The CDR3 DNA reads TGTGCCAGCAGCTTAGGGGGGACAGGTCCCTACGAGCAGTACGTC. The chain carries TRBV7-2 and TRBJ2-7, with 8 bases that match TRBD1. The germline V gene encodes CDR1 SGHTA and CDR2 FQGNSA. The V and J ends lost 1 base and 2 bases, in that order; junction bases with no gene match: 4. The CDR3 extends over 15 amino acids.

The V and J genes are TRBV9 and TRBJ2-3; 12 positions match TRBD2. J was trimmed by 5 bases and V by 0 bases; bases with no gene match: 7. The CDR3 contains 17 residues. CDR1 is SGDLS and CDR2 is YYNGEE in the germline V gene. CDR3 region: CASSVGLAGGLGDTQYF. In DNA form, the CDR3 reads TGTGCCAGCAGCGTAGGGCTAGCGGGGGGGCTAGGAGATACGCAGTATTTT. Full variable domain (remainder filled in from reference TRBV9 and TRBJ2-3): DSGVTQTPKHLITATGQRVTLRCSPRSGDLSVYWYQQSLDQGLQFLIQYYNGEERAKGNILERFSAQQFPDLHSELNLSSLELGDSALYFCASSVGLAGGLGDTQYFGPGTRLTVL.

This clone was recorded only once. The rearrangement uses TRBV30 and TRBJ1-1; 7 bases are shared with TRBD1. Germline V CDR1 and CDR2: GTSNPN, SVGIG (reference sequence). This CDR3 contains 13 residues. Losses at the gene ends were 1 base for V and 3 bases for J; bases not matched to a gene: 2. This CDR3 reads CAWSGQGDTEAFF. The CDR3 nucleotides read TGTGCCTGGAGTGGACAGGGCGACACTGAAGCTTTCTTT.

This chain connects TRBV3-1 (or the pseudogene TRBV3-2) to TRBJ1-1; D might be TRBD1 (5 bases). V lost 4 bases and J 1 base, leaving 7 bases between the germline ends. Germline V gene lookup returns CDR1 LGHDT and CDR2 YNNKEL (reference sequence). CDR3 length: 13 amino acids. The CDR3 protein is CASSLGGNTEAFF. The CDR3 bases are TGTGCCAGCAGCCTCGGGGGGAACACTGAAGCTTTCTTT.

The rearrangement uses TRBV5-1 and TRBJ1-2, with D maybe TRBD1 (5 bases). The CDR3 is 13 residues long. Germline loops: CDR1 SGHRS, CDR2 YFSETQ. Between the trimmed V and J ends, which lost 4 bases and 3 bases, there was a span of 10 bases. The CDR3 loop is CASSQGSHYGYTF. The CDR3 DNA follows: TGCGCCAGCAGCCAGGGAAGTCACTATGGCTACACCTTC.

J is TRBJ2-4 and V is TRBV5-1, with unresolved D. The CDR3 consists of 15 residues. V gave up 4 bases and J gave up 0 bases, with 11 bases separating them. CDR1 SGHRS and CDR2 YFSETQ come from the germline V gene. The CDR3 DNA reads TGCGCCAGCAGCCTCTGGACGGAAGCCAAAAACATTCAGTACTTC. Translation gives CASSLWTEAKNIQYF.

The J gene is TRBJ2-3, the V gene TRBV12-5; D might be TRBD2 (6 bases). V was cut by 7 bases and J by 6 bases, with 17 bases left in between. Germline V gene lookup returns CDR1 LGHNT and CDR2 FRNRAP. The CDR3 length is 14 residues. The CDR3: CASAPVWGEDTQYF. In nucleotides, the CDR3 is TGTGCTAGTGCTCCCGTGTGGGGGGAGGATACGCAGTATTTT.

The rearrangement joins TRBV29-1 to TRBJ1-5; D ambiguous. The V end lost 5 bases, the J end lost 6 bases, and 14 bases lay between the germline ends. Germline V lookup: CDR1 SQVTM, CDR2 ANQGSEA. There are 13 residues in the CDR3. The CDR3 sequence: CSVLPKEGQPQHF. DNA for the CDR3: TGCAGCGTTCTTCCAAAGGAGGGTCAGCCCCAGCATTTT. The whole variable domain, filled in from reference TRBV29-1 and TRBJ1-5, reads SAVISQKPSRDICQRGTSLTIQCQVDSQVTMMFWYRQQPGQSLTLIATANQGSEATYESGFVIDKFPISRPNLTFSTLTVSNMSPEDSSIYLCSVLPKEGQPQHFGDGTRLSIL.